This T cell receptor beta chain stems from a study of blood T cell repertoires in COVID-19. Study-level information: From the United States, Italy and Spain came samples of acute and convalescent COVID-19.

Germline V gene data show CDR1 as SGHVS and CDR2 as FQNEAQ. Trimming removed 4 bases from V and 8 bases from J, with 18 bases in between. This CDR3 region has 15 residues. Cohorts were assigned according to the clinical history that participants reported. Exposed study participants had met a COVID-19 case within 2 weeks before entry. Generated by immunoSEQ multiplex PCR, the TCRdb table keeps only in-frame clones and is missing some. Among 250,000 to 400,000 clones listed, 85% were seen once. Material for sequencing was PBMCs or T cells enriched from blood (not recorded which). The J gene is TRBJ1-5, the V gene TRBV7-8; D call uncertain. This TCR derives from a woman aged 25 to 39 who had been exposed to COVID-19. The CDR3, as DNA: TGTGCCAGCAGCTCGACCTTAGACTTTACTAAGCCCCAGCATTTT. Translated: CASSSTLDFTKPQHF.